This T cell receptor beta chain was sequenced during a study of blood T cells in healthy people across ages. This clonotype was observed a single time. PCR was performed a second time for about 6 to 12 cycles using a sample-barcoded 5' primer and a J-beta primer mix. One entry per CDR3 protein, called by TCRdb with MiXCR from the 5' RACE reads. The profile shows some 1.4 million distinct CDR3 sequences, around 42% of them singletons. Germline V gene sequence: CDR1 GTSNPN, CDR2 SVGIG (reference sequence). The J segment lost 7 bases and the V segment lost 2 bases, leaving 6 bases of the junction unmatched. The CDR3 has 13 residues.

The sequencing sample was made of blood. The rearrangement links TRBV30 to TRBJ2-3, with 7 bases aligning to TRBD1. The TCR sequence derives from a woman between 18 and 29 years old in good health. The CDR3 DNA sequence: TGTGCCTGGAGTAACTCAGGGGGAAATACGCAGTATTTT. Its protein is CAWSNSGGNTQYF.